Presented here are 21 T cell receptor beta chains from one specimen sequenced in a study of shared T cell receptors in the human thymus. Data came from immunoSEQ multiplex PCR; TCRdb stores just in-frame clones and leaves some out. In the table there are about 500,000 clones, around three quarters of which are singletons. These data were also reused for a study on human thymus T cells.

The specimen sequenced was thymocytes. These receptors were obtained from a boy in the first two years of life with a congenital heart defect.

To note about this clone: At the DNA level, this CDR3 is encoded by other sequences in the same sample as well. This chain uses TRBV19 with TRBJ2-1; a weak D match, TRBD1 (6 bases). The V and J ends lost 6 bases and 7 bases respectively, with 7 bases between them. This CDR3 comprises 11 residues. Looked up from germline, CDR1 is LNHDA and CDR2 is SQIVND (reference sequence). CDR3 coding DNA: TGTGCCAGTAGAGGGGGTAATGAGCAGTTCTTC. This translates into CASRGGNEQFF.

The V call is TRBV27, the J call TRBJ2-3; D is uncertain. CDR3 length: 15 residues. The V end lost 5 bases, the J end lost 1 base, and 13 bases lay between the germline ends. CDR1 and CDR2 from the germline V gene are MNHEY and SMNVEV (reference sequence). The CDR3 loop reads CASSPDTSGTDTQYF. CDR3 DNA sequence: TGTGCCAGCAGTCCTGACACCTCTGGCACAGATACGCAGTATTTT.

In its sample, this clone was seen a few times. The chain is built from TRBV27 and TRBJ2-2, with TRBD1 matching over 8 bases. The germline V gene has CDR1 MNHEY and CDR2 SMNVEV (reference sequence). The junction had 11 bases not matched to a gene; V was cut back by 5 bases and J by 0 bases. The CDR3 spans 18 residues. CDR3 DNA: TGTGCCAGCAGTGTAGAAAACGACAGGGGTACGAACACCGGGGAGCTGTTTTTT. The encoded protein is CASSVENDRGTNTGELFF.

CDR3 sequence (DNA): TGTGCCAGCAGTCCGGGACAGGGGGACGTCTCCGAGCAGTACTTC. Translating gives CASSPGQGDVSEQYF. This chain joins TRBV6-6 and TRBJ2-7, with 11 bases lining up with TRBD1. Germline CDR1 and CDR2: MNHNY and SVGAGI (reference sequence). Losses at the gene ends were 5 bases for V and 6 bases for J; bases not matched to a gene: 9. There are 15 residues in the CDR3.

CDR3 in DNA: TGTGCCAGCAGCTTGCACCGAGGCCCACGGGACTCAGCCTACGAGCAGTACTTC. Its protein is CASSLHRGPRDSAYEQYF. The V call is TRBV5-4, the J call TRBJ2-7; D perhaps matches TRBD2 (6 bases). Germline V CDR1 and CDR2: SGHNT, YYREEE (reference sequence). V was trimmed by 1 base and J by 2 bases, leaving 22 bases between them. The CDR3 runs 18 residues.

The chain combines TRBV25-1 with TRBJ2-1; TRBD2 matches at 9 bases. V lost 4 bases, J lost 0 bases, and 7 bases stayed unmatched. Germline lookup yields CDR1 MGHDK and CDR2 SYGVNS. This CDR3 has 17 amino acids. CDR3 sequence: CASSGAAGGFSYNEQFF. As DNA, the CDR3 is TGTGCCAGCAGTGGCGCGGCGGGAGGGTTCTCCTACAATGAGCAGTTCTTC.

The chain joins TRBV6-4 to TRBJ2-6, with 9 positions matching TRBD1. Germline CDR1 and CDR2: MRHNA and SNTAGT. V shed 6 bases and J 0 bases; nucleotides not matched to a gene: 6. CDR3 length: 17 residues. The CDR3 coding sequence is TGTGCCAGCAGGACGGGACAGGGCCCCTCTGGGGCCAACGTCCTGACTTTC. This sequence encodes CASRTGQGPSGANVLTF.

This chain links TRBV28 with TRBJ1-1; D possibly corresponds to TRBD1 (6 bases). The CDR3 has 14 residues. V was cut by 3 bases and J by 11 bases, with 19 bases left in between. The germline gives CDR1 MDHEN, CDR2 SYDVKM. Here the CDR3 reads CASSLVPTGSRAFF. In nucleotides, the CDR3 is TGTGCCAGCAGTTTGGTCCCGACAGGAAGTCGTGCTTTCTTT. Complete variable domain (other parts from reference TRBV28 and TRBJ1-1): DVKVTQSSRYLVKRTGEKVFLECVQDMDHENMFWYRQDPGLGLRLIYFSYDVKMKEKGDIPEGYSVSREKKERFSLILESASTNQTSMYLCASSLVPTGSRAFFGQGTRLTVV.

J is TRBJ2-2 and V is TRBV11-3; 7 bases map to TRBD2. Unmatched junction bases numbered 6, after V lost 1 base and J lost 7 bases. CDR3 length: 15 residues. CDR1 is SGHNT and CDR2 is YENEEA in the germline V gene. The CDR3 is CASSLVAGDRGELFF. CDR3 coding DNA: TGTGCCAGCAGCTTAGTGGCGGGAGACCGCGGGGAGCTGTTTTTT.

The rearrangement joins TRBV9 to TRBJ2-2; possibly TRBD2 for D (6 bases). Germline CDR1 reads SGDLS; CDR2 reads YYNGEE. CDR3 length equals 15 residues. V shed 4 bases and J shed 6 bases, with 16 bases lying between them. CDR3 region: CASSSHGGSAGELFF. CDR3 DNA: TGTGCCAGCAGCTCCCATGGGGGGAGTGCCGGGGAGCTGTTTTTT.

The CDR3 nucleotides read TGCAGCGTTGAAGGGCGAGGGCGGGGAACAGATACGCAGTATTTT. Its protein is CSVEGRGRGTDTQYF. The rearrangement joins TRBV29-1 to TRBJ2-3; a weak D match, TRBD2 (6 bases). V was clipped by 1 base and J by 3 bases, with 14 bases between them. In germline, CDR1 is SQVTM, CDR2 ANQGSEA. The CDR3 contains 15 residues.

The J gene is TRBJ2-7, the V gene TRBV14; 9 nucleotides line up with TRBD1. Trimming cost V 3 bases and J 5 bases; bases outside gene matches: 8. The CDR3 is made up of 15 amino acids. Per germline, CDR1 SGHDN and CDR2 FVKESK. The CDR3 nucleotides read TGTGCCAGCAGCCAGCTCCGGGACAGGGTCCACGAGCAGTACTTC. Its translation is CASSQLRDRVHEQYF.

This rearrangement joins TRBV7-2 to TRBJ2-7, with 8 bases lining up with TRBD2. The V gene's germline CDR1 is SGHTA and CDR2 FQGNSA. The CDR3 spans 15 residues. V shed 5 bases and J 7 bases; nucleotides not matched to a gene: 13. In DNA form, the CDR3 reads TGTGCCAGCAGCCCGGAGGCCGGGAGGGTGGGTGAGCAGTACTTC. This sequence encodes CASSPEAGRVGEQYF.

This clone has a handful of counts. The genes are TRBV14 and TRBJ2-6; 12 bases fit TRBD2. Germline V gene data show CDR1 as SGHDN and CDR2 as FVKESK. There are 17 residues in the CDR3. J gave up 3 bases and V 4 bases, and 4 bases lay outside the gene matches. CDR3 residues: CASSRLAGGGGANVLTF. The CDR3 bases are TGTGCCAGCAGCCGCCTAGCGGGAGGGGGTGGGGCCAACGTCCTGACTTTC.

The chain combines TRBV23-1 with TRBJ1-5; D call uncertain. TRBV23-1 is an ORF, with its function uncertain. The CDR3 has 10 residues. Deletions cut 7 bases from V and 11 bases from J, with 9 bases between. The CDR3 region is CASTRESQHF. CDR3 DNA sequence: TGCGCCAGCACCCGGGAGTCCCAGCATTTT.

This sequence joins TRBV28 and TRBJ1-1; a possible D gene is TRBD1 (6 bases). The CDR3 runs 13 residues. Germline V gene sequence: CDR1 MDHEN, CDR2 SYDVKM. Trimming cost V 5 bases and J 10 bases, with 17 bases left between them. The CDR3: CASSDTGPALAFF. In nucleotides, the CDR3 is TGTGCCAGCAGTGATACAGGGCCTGCCTTAGCTTTCTTT.

CDR3 loop: CASSPYPRETQYF. CDR3 DNA sequence: TGCGCCAGCAGCCCTTATCCCCGGGAGACCCAGTACTTC. The chain is built from TRBV4-3 and TRBJ2-5; D gene unclear. Germline V CDR1 and CDR2: LGHNA, YSLEER. CDR3 length: 13 residues. V gave up 4 bases and J gave up 5 bases, with 11 bases separating them.

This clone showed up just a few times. CDR3 region: CAISHDSFYGYTF. CDR3 bases: TGTGCCATCAGTCATGACAGTTTTTATGGCTACACCTTC. The V and J genes are TRBV10-3 and TRBJ1-2, with D possibly matching TRBD1 (5 bases). This CDR3 has 13 amino acids. V was shortened by 5 bases and J by 5 bases, with 12 bases between the two germline ends. Germline values: CDR1 ENHRY, CDR2 SYGVKD.

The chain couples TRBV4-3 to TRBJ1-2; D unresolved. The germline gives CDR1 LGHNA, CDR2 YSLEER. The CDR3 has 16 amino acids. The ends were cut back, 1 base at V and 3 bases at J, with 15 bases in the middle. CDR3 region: CASSQGAGSLYYGYTF. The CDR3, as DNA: TGCGCCAGCAGCCAAGGGGCTGGGTCCCTGTACTATGGCTACACCTTC.

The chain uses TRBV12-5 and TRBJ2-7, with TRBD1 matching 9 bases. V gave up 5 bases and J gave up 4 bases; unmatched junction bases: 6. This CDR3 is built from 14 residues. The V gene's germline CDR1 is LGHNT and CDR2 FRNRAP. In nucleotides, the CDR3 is TGTGCTAGTGGTATCCGGGACAGGGTGTACGAGCAGTACTTC. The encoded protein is CASGIRDRVYEQYF.

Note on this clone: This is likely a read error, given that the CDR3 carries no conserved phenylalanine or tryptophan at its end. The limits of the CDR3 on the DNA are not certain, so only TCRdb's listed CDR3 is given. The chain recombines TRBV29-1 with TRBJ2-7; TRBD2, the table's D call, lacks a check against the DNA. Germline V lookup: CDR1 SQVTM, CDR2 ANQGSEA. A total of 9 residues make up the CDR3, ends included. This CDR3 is CSVQGLQFI.